What follows are 2 T cell receptor beta chains derived from one specimen sequenced in a study of blood T cell repertoires in COVID-19. The assay was immunoSEQ multiplex PCR, and TCRdb's table has in-frame clones only and misses some. The sample consists of 45,000 to 55,000 clones, roughly 88% of them appearing once. Input material: peripheral blood. These receptors were taken from a human donor in a cohort sampled during active COVID-19.

The rearrangement links TRBV5-1 to TRBJ2-1; TRBD2 matches 7 bases. The CDR3 contains 18 residues. The germline V gene encodes CDR1 SGHRS and CDR2 YFSETQ. J gave up 0 bases and V 1 base, and 10 bases lay outside the gene matches. This CDR3 reads CASSLSWSAGVSYNEQFF. CDR3 bases: TGCGCCAGCAGCTTGTCATGGTCCGCGGGAGTCTCCTACAATGAGCAGTTCTTC.

The chain recombines TRBV11-2 with TRBJ2-2, with 8 bases identical to TRBD2. Germline loops: CDR1 SGHAT, CDR2 FQNNGV. V lost 5 bases and J lost 0; bases outside the gene matches: 14. The CDR3 sequence is 19 residues long. The CDR3 nucleotides are TGTGCCAGCAGCCCAACTCGGGGACTAGTAGGGGCGAACACCGGGGAGCTGTTTTTT. Translated: CASSPTRGLVGANTGELFF.